Sequencing of this T cell receptor beta chain was carried out in a study of OX40 agonist ivuxolimab in advanced cancers. Autoimmune disease history or systemic immunosuppression meant exclusion. Produced via immunoSEQ multiplex PCR; TCRdb's table is partial and in-frame only. This sample has tens of thousands of clones, with 86% found just once. The CDR3 has 16 residues. Germline V gene data show CDR1 as SGDLS and CDR2 as YYNGEE. V lost 0 bases and J lost 4, with 15 bases in between. The V gene is TRBV9, the J gene TRBJ2-3, with no clear D. This specimen was CD4+ or CD8+ T cells sorted from blood, taken in a trial of the OX40 agonist ivuxolimab. This clonotype was sampled from an adult with an advanced solid tumor such as melanoma, head and neck, liver or kidney cancer. The CDR3 coding sequence is TGTGCCAGCAGCGTAGCTGAAGACGAATCGGCAGATACGCAGTATTTT. This gives the protein CASSVAEDESADTQYF.